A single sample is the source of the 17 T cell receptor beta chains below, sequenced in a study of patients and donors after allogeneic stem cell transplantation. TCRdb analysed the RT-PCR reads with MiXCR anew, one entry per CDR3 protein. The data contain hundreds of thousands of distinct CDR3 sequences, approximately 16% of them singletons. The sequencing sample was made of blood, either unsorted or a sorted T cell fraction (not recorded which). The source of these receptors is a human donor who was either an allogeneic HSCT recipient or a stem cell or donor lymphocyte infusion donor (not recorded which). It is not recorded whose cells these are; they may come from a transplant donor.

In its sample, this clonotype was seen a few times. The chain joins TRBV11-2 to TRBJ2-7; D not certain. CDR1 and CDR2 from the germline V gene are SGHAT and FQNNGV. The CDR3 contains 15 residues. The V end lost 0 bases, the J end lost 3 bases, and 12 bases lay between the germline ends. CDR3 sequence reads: CASSLEGSKGYEQYF. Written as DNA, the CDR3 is TGTGCCAGCAGCTTAGAAGGTAGCAAAGGCTACGAGCAGTACTTC.

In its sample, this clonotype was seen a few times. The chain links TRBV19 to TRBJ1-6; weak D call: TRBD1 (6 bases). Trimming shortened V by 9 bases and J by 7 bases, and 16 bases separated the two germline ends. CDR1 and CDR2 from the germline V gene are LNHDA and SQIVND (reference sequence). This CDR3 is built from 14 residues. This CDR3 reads CASQHRQANSPLHF. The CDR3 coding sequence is TGTGCCAGCCAACACAGACAGGCGAATTCACCCCTCCACTTT.

The CDR3 bases are TGTGCCAGCACCAGGGGTCGACTAGACGGGACCCAGTACTTC. It translates to CASTRGRLDGTQYF. The V and J genes are TRBV6-1 and TRBJ2-5; the D call may be TRBD1 or TRBD2 (6 bases each). Germline V gives CDR1 MNHNS, CDR2 SASEGT. This CDR3 has 14 amino acids. Trimming took off 7 bases at V and 7 bases at J, with 19 bases between the two ends.

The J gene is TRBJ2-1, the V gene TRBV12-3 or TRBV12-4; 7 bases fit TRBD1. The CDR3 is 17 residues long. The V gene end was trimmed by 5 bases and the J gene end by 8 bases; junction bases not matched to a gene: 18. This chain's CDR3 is CASSPGQTTSLGDEQFF. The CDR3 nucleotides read TGTGCCAGCAGTCCGGGACAGACTACCTCTCTTGGGGATGAGCAGTTCTTC.

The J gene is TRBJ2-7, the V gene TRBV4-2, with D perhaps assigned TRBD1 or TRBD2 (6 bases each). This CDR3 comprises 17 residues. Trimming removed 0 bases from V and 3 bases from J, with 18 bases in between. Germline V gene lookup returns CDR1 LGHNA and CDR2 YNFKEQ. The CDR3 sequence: CASSQEVKGEARYEQYF. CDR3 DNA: TGTGCCAGCAGCCAAGAAGTAAAGGGGGAGGCTCGCTACGAGCAGTACTTC.

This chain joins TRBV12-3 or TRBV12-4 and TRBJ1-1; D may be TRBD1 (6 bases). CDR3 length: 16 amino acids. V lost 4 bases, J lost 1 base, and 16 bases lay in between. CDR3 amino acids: CASSSDRNKANTEAFF. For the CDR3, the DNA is TGTGCCAGCAGTTCGGACAGAAACAAAGCGAACACTGAAGCTTTCTTT.

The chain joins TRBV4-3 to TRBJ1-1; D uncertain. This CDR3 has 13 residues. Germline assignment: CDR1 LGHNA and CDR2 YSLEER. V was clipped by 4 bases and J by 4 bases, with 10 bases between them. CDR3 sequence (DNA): TGCGCCAGCAGCCCGGACCTAGGCACTGAAGCTTTCTTT. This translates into CASSPDLGTEAFF.

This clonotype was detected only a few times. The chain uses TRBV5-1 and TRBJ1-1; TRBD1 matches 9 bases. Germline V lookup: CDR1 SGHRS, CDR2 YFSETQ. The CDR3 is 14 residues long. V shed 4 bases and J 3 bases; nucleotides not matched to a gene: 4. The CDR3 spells CASSGGQGYTEAFF. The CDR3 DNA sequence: TGCGCCAGCAGCGGTGGACAGGGGTACACTGAAGCTTTCTTT.

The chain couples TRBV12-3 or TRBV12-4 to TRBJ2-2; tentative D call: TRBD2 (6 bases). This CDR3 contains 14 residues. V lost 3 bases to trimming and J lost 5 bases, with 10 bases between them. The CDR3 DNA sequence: TGTGCCAGCAGTTTTGGACTACAAACCGGGGAGCTGTTTTTT. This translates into CASSFGLQTGELFF.

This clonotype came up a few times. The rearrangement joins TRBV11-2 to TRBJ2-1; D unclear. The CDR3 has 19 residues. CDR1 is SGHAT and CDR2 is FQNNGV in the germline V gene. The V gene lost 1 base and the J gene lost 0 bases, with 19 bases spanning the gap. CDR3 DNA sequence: TGTGCCAGCAGCTTAGGCCTCCCGAACATTATGAGCTCCTACAATGAGCAGTTCTTC. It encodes CASSLGLPNIMSSYNEQFF.

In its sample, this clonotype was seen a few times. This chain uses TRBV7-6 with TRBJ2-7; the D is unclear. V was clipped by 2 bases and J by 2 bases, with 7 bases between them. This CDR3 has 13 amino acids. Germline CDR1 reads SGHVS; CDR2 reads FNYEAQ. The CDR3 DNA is TGTGCCAGCAGCTTATCCTCAGCCTACGAGCAGTACTTC. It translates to CASSLSSAYEQYF.

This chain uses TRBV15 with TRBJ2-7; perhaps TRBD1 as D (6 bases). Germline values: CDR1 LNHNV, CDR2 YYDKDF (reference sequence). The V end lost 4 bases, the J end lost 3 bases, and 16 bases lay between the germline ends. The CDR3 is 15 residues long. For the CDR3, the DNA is TGTGCCACCAGCACAAGAAACAGGGCCAACTACGAGCAGTACTTC. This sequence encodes CATSTRNRANYEQYF.

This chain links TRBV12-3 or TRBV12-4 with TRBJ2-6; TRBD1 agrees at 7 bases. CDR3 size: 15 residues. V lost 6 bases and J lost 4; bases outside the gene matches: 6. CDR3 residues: CASRDRGLGANVLTF. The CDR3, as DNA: TGTGCCAGCAGAGATAGGGGGCTCGGGGCCAACGTCCTGACTTTC.

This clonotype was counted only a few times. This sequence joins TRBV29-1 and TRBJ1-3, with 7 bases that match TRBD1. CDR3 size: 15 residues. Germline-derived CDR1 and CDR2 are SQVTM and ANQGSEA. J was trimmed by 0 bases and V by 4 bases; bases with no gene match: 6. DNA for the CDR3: TGCAGCGTTGCCCAGACAGGGTCCTCTGGAAACACCATATATTTT. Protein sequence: CSVAQTGSSGNTIYF.

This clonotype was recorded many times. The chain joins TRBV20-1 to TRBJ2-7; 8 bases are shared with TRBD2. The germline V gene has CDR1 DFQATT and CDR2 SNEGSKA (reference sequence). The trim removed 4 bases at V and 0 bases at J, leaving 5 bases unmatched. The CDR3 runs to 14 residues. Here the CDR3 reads CSAISGSVSYEQYF. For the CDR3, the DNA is TGCAGTGCTATCAGCGGGAGTGTCTCCTACGAGCAGTACTTC.

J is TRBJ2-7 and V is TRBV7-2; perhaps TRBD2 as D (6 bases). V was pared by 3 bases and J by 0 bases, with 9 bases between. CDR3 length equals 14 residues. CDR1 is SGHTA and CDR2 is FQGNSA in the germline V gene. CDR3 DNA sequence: TGTGCCAGCAGCTTCCGGGACTTCTCCTACGAGCAGTACTTC. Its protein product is CASSFRDFSYEQYF.

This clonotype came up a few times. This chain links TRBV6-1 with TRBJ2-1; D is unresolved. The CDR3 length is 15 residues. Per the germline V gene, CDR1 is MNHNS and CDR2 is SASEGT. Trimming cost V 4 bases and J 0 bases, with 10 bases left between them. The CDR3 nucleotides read TGTGCCAGCAGTGCAAGGGTACGCTCCTACAATGAGCAGTTCTTC. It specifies CASSARVRSYNEQFF.